One and the same sample provided the 25 T cell receptor beta chains below, sequenced in a study of molecular identifiers for immune sequencing clone quantification. TCRdb independently ran MiXCR on the PCR reads; one entry per CDR3 protein. The repertoire holds over 600,000 distinct CDR3 sequences, with just under 20% as singletons. What was sequenced was naive CD8+ T cells from blood, with Jurkat cell RNA spiked in. Subset given: FACS-sorted CD8+CD4-CCR7+CD45RA+ naive T cells. The receptors come from a human donor in good health. Some libraries in this study had Jurkat cell RNA spiked in.

This clonotype was counted many times. The chain combines TRBV4-3 with TRBJ2-7; 8 positions agree with TRBD1. With 2 bases clipped from V and 3 bases from J, the junction kept 12 bases outside the gene matches. The CDR3 is made up of 17 amino acids. CDR1 is LGHNA, CDR2 YSLEER, per germline. This CDR3 is CASSQSTTGGGFYEQYF. DNA of the CDR3: TGCGCCAGCAGCCAAAGTACCACAGGGGGTGGCTTCTACGAGCAGTACTTC.

This clonotype has at least ten counts. The chain combines TRBV4-3 with TRBJ1-1, with a possible D match to TRBD1 (5 bases). This CDR3 contains 16 residues. V shed 0 bases and J shed 5 bases, with 16 bases lying between them. The V gene's germline CDR1 is LGHNA and CDR2 YSLEER. CDR3 loop: CASSQDRIGEETEAFF. CDR3 sequence (DNA): TGCGCCAGCAGCCAAGATCGAATAGGGGAAGAAACTGAAGCTTTCTTT.

This clonotype was seen at least ten times. The J gene is TRBJ2-7, the V gene TRBV30, with 7 positions matching TRBD2. The trim removed 0 bases at V and 2 bases at J, leaving 16 bases unmatched. From germline, CDR1 is GTSNPN and CDR2 SVGIG (reference sequence). The CDR3 spans 18 residues. This chain's CDR3 is CAWSVRTPGLADPYEQYF. The CDR3 nucleotides read TGTGCCTGGAGTGTACGCACCCCTGGGCTAGCGGATCCCTACGAGCAGTACTTC.

This clonotype has more than one count but fewer than ten. This may come from a read error, since a much larger clone is one base off. The chain uses TRBV7-2 and TRBJ2-4, with 7 nucleotides matching TRBD1. Germline loops: CDR1 SGHTA, CDR2 FQGNSA. The CDR3 has 15 residues. The CDR3 bases are TGTGCCAGCAGCTACTCGACAGGGCTTGGAAACATTCAGCACTTC. Its protein product is CASSYSTGLGNIQHF. The variable domain in full, with the rest retrieved from reference TRBV7-2 and TRBJ2-4, is GAGVSQSPSNKVTEKGKDVELRCDPISGHTALYWYRQSLGQGLEFLIYFQGNSAPDKSGLPSDRFSAERTGGSVSTLTIQRTQQEDSAVYLCASSYSTGLGNIQHFGAGTRLSVL.

The genes are TRBV4-1 and TRBJ2-1, with 11 bases matching TRBD2. The V gene's germline CDR1 is MGHRA and CDR2 YSYEKL. The CDR3 consists of 15 residues. V was clipped by 4 bases and J by 5 bases; unmatched bases: 4. DNA for the CDR3: TGCGCCAGCAGCCGCGGACTAGCGGGTCACAATGAGCAGTTCTTC. This gives the protein CASSRGLAGHNEQFF.

This clonotype occurred many times. V usage is TRBV28 and J usage is TRBJ2-5; 10 bases agree with TRBD1. J gave up 2 bases and V 6 bases, and 6 bases lay outside the gene matches. The length of the CDR3 is 15 residues. The V gene's germline CDR1 is MDHEN and CDR2 SYDVKM. The CDR3, as DNA: TGTGCCAGCAGCATGGGACAGGGGCGACAAGAGACCCAGTACTTC. Translated: CASSMGQGRQETQYF.

CDR3 DNA sequence: TGCGCCAGCAGCCCTGGACTAGCGGGGTGCTACGAGCAGTACTTC. It encodes CASSPGLAGCYEQYF. This chain links TRBV5-1 with TRBJ2-7, with 12 bases fitting TRBD2. The CDR3 runs to 15 residues. Germline assignment: CDR1 SGHRS and CDR2 YFSETQ. After removal of 4 bases from V and 3 bases from J, the junction contained 5 bases not matched to a gene.

Ten or more counts support this clonotype. J is TRBJ2-7 and V is TRBV7-2, with TRBD1 matching 7 bases. J lost 1 base, V lost 5 bases, and 14 bases had no gene match. This CDR3 contains 17 residues. The V gene's germline CDR1 is SGHTA and CDR2 FQGNSA. DNA of the CDR3: TGTGCCAGCAGCAAGCCCCCGGGACAGATCCTATCCTACGAGCAGTACTTC. Protein: CASSKPPGQILSYEQYF.

This clonotype was detected many times. The chain couples TRBV6-5 to TRBJ2-5; 10 bases agree with TRBD2. CDR3 size: 16 residues. Germline trimming cut 4 bases from V and 2 bases from J; bases unmatched to any gene: 7. From germline, CDR1 is MNHEY and CDR2 SVGAGI. CDR3 in DNA: TGTGCCAGCAGTTTAACCGGGACTAGCGAGCAAGAGACCCAGTACTTC. It codes for CASSLTGTSEQETQYF.

This clonotype was counted at least ten times. As DNA, the CDR3 is TGCGCCAGCAGTCCCTTGACCCCACAGGGGGAATGGAATGAGCAGTTCTTC. This translates into CASSPLTPQGEWNEQFF. The chain links TRBV5-1 to TRBJ2-1; 8 bases fit TRBD1. The trim removed 5 bases at V and 7 bases at J, leaving 17 bases unmatched. The CDR3 is 17 amino acids. Germline CDR1 and CDR2: SGHRS and YFSETQ.

This clonotype was counted at least ten times. This chain joins TRBV19 and TRBJ2-3, with D possibly being TRBD1 (6 bases). This CDR3 contains 13 residues. From germline, CDR1 is LNHDA and CDR2 SQIVND (reference sequence). Deletions cut 10 bases from V and 0 bases from J, with 11 bases between. CDR3 sequence: CATGTTSTDTQYF. CDR3 sequence (DNA): TGTGCCACGGGGACAACTAGCACAGATACGCAGTATTTT.

At least ten counts were recorded for this clonotype. The rearrangement uses TRBV24-1 and TRBJ2-3, with TRBD1 matching over 11 bases. The CDR3 extends over 15 amino acids. The V segment lost 9 bases and the J segment 6 bases; nucleotides outside the gene matches: 10. Germline V gene data show CDR1 as KGHDR and CDR2 as SFDVKD. In DNA form, the CDR3 reads TGTGCCACCCAAGACGGACAGGGGGCTTCGGATACGCAGTATTTT. Its protein is CATQDGQGASDTQYF.

The rearrangement joins TRBV20-1 to TRBJ1-2, with D possibly TRBD1 on 5 matching bases. The CDR3 spans 14 residues. Trimming shortened V by 2 bases and J by 7 bases, and 17 bases separated the two germline ends. The germline CDR1 and CDR2 sequences are DFQATT and SNEGSKA (reference sequence). CDR3 loop: CSARQDTKVGGYTF. The DNA for the CDR3 is TGCAGTGCTAGACAGGACACGAAGGTTGGTGGCTACACCTTC.

In regard to this clonotype: This may be a read error: a much more frequent sequence differs by one nucleotide. J is TRBJ2-3 and V is TRBV9; 10 bases are a match to TRBD2. The length of the CDR3 is 15 residues. CDR1 and CDR2 (germline): SGDLS, YYNGEE. The ends lost 0 bases at V and 5 bases at J; junction bases unmatched: 3. The CDR3 spells CASSVVWTSGDTQYF. CDR3 bases: TGTGCCAGCAGCGTAGTTTGGACTAGCGGAGATACGCAGTATTTT.

This clonotype was found many times. The chain recombines TRBV7-9 with TRBJ1-6; no reliable D call. CDR1 SEHNR and CDR2 FQNEAQ come from the germline V gene (reference sequence). This CDR3 is 17 amino acids long. V was cut by 5 bases and J by 2 bases, with 16 bases left in between. This chain's CDR3 is CASSPPHAGAYNSPLHF. The CDR3 DNA follows: TGTGCCAGCAGCCCCCCGCACGCCGGAGCCTATAATTCACCCCTCCACTTT.

This clonotype was counted at least ten times. The gene calls are TRBV29-1 and TRBJ2-1; 8 bases line up with TRBD2. CDR3 size: 17 residues. The ends lost 4 bases at V and 5 bases at J; junction bases unmatched: 16. Per the germline V gene, CDR1 is SQVTM and CDR2 is ANQGSEA. The CDR3 reads CSVVFFPGGRSDNEQFF. Written as DNA, the CDR3 is TGCAGCGTTGTGTTTTTCCCGGGCGGGAGGAGTGACAATGAGCAGTTCTTC.

This clonotype was detected ten times or more. The J gene is TRBJ1-6, the V gene TRBV20-1; D gene unclear. V was shortened by 4 bases and J by 3 bases, with 16 bases between the two germline ends. Germline V gene lookup returns CDR1 DFQATT and CDR2 SNEGSKA (reference sequence). The CDR3 consists of 16 residues. The CDR3 DNA is TGCAGTGCTACCAAATCGGTTGGAAACTATAATTCACCCCTCCACTTT. Its translation is CSATKSVGNYNSPLHF.

This clonotype is a singleton in its sample. The chain links TRBV4-3 to TRBJ1-2; D is possibly TRBD1 (5 bases). The CDR3 totals 17 residues. Germline loops: CDR1 LGHNA, CDR2 YSLEER. Trimming cost V 2 bases and J 3 bases, with 19 bases left between them. CDR3 DNA sequence: TGCGCCAGCAGCCAATATGGCGGATGGGGGGAGGACTATGGCTACACCTTC. Amino acid sequence: CASSQYGGWGEDYGYTF.

This clonotype was detected many times. This chain uses TRBV20-1 with TRBJ2-7, with D perhaps matching TRBD1 (6 bases). Per germline, CDR1 DFQATT and CDR2 SNEGSKA (reference sequence). V was trimmed by 5 bases and J by 1 base, leaving 18 bases between them. CDR3 size: 15 residues. The CDR3 protein is CSAPGGTGWSYEQYF. Here the CDR3 DNA reads TGCAGTGCTCCCGGAGGTACAGGGTGGTCCTACGAGCAGTACTTC.

This clonotype was seen ten or more times. The rearrangement uses TRBV28 and TRBJ2-7; 13 bases are a match to TRBD2. The CDR3 is 14 residues long. Germline CDR1 reads MDHEN; CDR2 reads SYDVKM. V was pared by 4 bases and J by 7 bases, with 4 bases of the junction left unmatched. The CDR3 DNA follows: TGTGCCAGCAGTTGGACTAGCGGGAGTCGAGAGCAGTACTTC. The encoded protein is CASSWTSGSREQYF.

This chain links TRBV4-3 with TRBJ1-1, with D perhaps TRBD1 (5 bases). Per the germline V gene, CDR1 is LGHNA and CDR2 is YSLEER. CDR3 size: 14 residues. V was trimmed by 3 bases and J by 1 base, leaving 9 bases between them. CDR3 sequence: CASSHRQSNTEAFF. The CDR3 coding sequence is TGCGCCAGCAGCCATAGACAGTCGAACACTGAAGCTTTCTTT.

V and J are TRBV2 and TRBJ2-5; 8 bases map to TRBD1. J was trimmed by 5 bases and V by 6 bases; bases with no gene match: 11. The CDR3 extends over 15 amino acids. The germline V gene has CDR1 SNHLY and CDR2 FYNNEI. The CDR3 DNA sequence: TGTGCCAGCAGCCGTGGACAGGGAAATCGGGAGACCCAGTACTTC. It is translated as CASSRGQGNRETQYF.

This chain uses TRBV27 with TRBJ1-6; D is possibly TRBD1 (6 bases). Looked up from germline, CDR1 is MNHEY and CDR2 is SMNVEV (reference sequence). The CDR3 sequence is 17 residues long. Trimming removed 0 bases at V and 0 bases at J, with 9 bases between. The CDR3 region has the DNA TGTGCCAGCAGTTTATCAGGGGGGAGCTCCTATAATTCACCCCTCCACTTT. Translation: CASSLSGGSSYNSPLHF.

At least ten counts were recorded for this clonotype. The chain joins TRBV12-3 or TRBV12-4 to TRBJ2-3; D call uncertain. The length of the CDR3 is 15 residues. V was cut by 1 base and J by 3 bases, with 11 bases left in between. In nucleotides, the CDR3 is TGTGCCAGCAGTTTAGAAGGCAGGATAACAGATACGCAGTATTTT. It yields the protein CASSLEGRITDTQYF.

The chain uses TRBV6-4 and TRBJ1-6; D is ambiguous. This CDR3 contains 17 residues. Looked up from germline, CDR1 is MRHNA and CDR2 is SNTAGT. Trimming left V 0 bases short and J 8 bases short, with 17 bases between. CDR3 sequence reads: CASSDSGFMVPHSPLHF. In DNA, the CDR3 is TGTGCCAGCAGTGACTCGGGGTTCATGGTACCCCATTCACCCCTCCACTTT.